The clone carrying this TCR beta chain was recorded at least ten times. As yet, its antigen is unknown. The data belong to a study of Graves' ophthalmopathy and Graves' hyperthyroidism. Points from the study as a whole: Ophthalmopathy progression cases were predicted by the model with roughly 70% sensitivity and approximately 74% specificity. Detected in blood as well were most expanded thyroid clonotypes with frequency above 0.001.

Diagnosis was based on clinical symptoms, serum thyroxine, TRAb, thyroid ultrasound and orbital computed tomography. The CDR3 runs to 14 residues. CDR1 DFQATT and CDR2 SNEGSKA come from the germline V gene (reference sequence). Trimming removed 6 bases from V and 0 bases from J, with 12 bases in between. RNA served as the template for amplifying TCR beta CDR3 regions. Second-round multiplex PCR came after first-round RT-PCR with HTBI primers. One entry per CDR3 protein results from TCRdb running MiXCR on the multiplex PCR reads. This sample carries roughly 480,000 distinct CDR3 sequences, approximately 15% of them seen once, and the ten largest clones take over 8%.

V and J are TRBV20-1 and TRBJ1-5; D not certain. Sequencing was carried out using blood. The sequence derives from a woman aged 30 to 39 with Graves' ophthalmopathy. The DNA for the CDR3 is TGCAGTGCGGCGGGGAGAAATAGCAATCAGCCCCAGCATTTT. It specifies CSAAGRNSNQPQHF.